What follows is one T cell receptor beta chain and its context. As yet, its antigen is unknown. Assay used: immunoSEQ multiplex PCR; TCRdb lists only in-frame clones, some missing. In the table there are 150,000 to 200,000 clones, roughly 82% of which are singletons. This record comes from a study of cytomegalovirus exposure and HLA in healthy donors. Overall study results and limits: According to the study, 150 to 200 TCR beta chains were cytomegalovirus-associated.

The donors were members of the roughly 120-subject validation cohort (separate from the approximately 670-subject first cohort). The sequence was obtained from a woman in her thirties in good health and CMV-seropositive. The sequenced sample consisted of PBMCs.

In nucleotides, the CDR3 is TGTGCCAGCAGCCTCGGGCGGGGCACAGATACGCAGTATTTT. This codes for CASSLGRGTDTQYF. The V and J genes are TRBV14 and TRBJ2-3; TRBD2 might be the D (5 bases). V was shortened by 4 bases and J by 1 base, with 9 bases between the two germline ends. CDR1 and CDR2 (germline): SGHDN, FVKESK. The CDR3 runs to 14 residues.